The next 32 T cell receptor beta chains were all read from a single sample in a study of cytomegalovirus exposure and HLA in healthy donors. The PCR used 60 Vbeta and 13 Jbeta primers. Profiling relied on immunoSEQ multiplex PCR, and the TCRdb table lists in-frame clones only, not all of them. The profile shows 180,000 or so clones, 82% of them singletons. Source material: PBMCs. The receptors shown here come from a man aged 35-49 years in good health and CMV-seronegative.

The CDR3 here is CASSSVAGTYNEQFF. DNA for the CDR3: TGCGCCAGCAGCTCCGTAGCGGGGACCTACAATGAGCAGTTCTTC. The rearrangement joins TRBV5-1 to TRBJ2-1, with 8 bases aligning to TRBD2. This CDR3 contains 15 residues. Germline V gives CDR1 SGHRS, CDR2 YFSETQ. J gave up 2 bases and V 3 bases, and 4 bases lay outside the gene matches.

This clone occurred a few times. The gene calls are TRBV5-6 and TRBJ2-6, with D possibly TRBD2 on 5 matching bases. Per germline, CDR1 SGHDT and CDR2 YYEEEE. V lost 0 bases and J 3 bases, leaving 13 bases between the germline ends. This CDR3 is built from 17 residues. As DNA, the CDR3 is TGTGCCAGCAGCTTGGCCAGCCCGGGAAGTGGGGCCAACGTCCTGACTTTC. As protein: CASSLASPGSGANVLTF. The variable domain in full, completed from reference TRBV5-6 and TRBJ2-6, reads DAGVTQSPTHLIKTRGQQVTLRCSPKSGHDTVSWYQQALGQGPQFIFQYYEEEERQRGNFPDRFSGHQFPNYSSELNVNALLLGDSALYLCASSLASPGSGANVLTFGAGSRLTVL.

This clone was counted a single time. The rearrangement joins TRBV5-6 to TRBJ2-5; 9 bases line up with TRBD2. Per the germline V gene, CDR1 is SGHDT and CDR2 is YYEEEE. Trimming at V came to 0 bases and at J to 5 bases, leaving 11 bases not matched to a gene. This CDR3 has 17 amino acids. The CDR3 bases are TGTGCCAGCAGCTTGGGGGTTGGCGGGAGGGCCCTGGAGACCCAGTACTTC. This encodes CASSLGVGGRALETQYF.

CDR3 in amino acids: CASSPARERLQETQYF. CDR3 nucleotides: TGTGCCAGCAGTCCCGCGCGGGAGAGACTCCAAGAGACCCAGTACTTC. This sequence joins TRBV7-9 and TRBJ2-5, with 7 bases that match TRBD2. V was clipped by 6 bases and J by 1 base; unmatched bases: 11. This CDR3 is 16 amino acids long. CDR1 is SEHNR and CDR2 is FQNEAQ in the germline V gene (reference sequence). Full variable domain (rest looked up from reference TRBV7-9 and TRBJ2-5): DTGVSQNPRHKITKRGQNVTFRCDPISEHNRLYWYRQTLGQGPEFLTYFQNEAQLEKSRLLSDRFSAERPKGSFSTLEIQRTEQGDSAMYLCASSPARERLQETQYFGPGTRLLVL.

As DNA, the CDR3 is TGTGCCAGCAGCTTAAATAGCGGGGCTCATACGCAGTATTTT. It is translated as CASSLNSGAHTQYF. The chain combines TRBV7-9 with TRBJ2-3, with TRBD2 identical over 8 bases. The germline gives CDR1 SEHNR, CDR2 FQNEAQ (reference sequence). The V segment lost 2 bases and the J segment 7 bases; nucleotides outside the gene matches: 5. There are 14 residues in the CDR3.

This clone was counted a single time. The gene calls are TRBV18 and TRBJ1-2; 7 nucleotides agree with TRBD1. Germline V lookup: CDR1 KGHSH, CDR2 LQKENI. V lost 4 bases, J lost 4 bases, and 3 bases stayed unmatched. This CDR3 is built from 13 residues. The CDR3 loop is CASSLDRSYGYTF. The CDR3, as DNA: TGTGCCAGCTCACTGGACAGGTCCTATGGCTACACCTTC. Complete variable domain (other parts from reference TRBV18 and TRBJ1-2): NAGVMQNPRHLVRRRGQEARLRCSPMKGHSHVYWYRQLPEEGLKFMVYLQKENIIDESGMPKERFSAEFPKEGPSILRIQQVVRGDSAAYFCASSLDRSYGYTFGSGTRLTVV.

V is TRBV7-2 and J is TRBJ2-7, with 9 positions matching TRBD2. The trim removed 5 bases at V and 0 bases at J, leaving 11 bases unmatched. Germline loops: CDR1 SGHTA, CDR2 FQGNSA. The length of the CDR3 is 17 residues. The CDR3 DNA reads as TGTGCCAGCAGCCCAAATCCACTAGCGGGTCGCTCCTACGAGCAGTACTTC. The encoded protein is CASSPNPLAGRSYEQYF.

In DNA form, the CDR3 reads TGTGCCAGCAGCGTCAGGGTTGGGATGAACACTGAAGCTTTCTTT. It codes for CASSVRVGMNTEAFF. The genes are TRBV9 and TRBJ1-1; D is perhaps TRBD1 (5 bases). This CDR3 contains 15 residues. The V and J ends lost 2 bases and 0 bases respectively, with 11 bases between them. Germline assignment: CDR1 SGDLS and CDR2 YYNGEE. The full variable domain, completed using reference TRBV9 and TRBJ1-1, is DSGVTQTPKHLITATGQRVTLRCSPRSGDLSVYWYQQSLDQGLQFLIQYYNGEERAKGNILERFSAQQFPDLHSELNLSSLELGDSALYFCASSVRVGMNTEAFFGQGTRLTVV.

The chain carries TRBV28 and TRBJ1-5; 10 positions agree with TRBD1. V gave up 6 bases and J gave up 7 bases; unmatched junction bases: 9. Germline CDR1 is MDHEN and CDR2 is SYDVKM. There are 15 residues in the CDR3. DNA of the CDR3: TGTGCCAGCAGCCGACAGGGGGCAGCGAGCCAGCCCCAGCATTTT. It is translated as CASSRQGAASQPQHF.

This chain links TRBV7-9 with TRBJ1-1; D unclear. The CDR3 is 12 residues long. Germline CDR1 reads SEHNR; CDR2 reads FQNEAQ (reference sequence). Trimming took off 0 bases at V and 6 bases at J, with 5 bases between the two ends. The CDR3 region has the DNA TGTGCCAGCAGCTTAGCGGCCGCTGAAGCTTTCTTT. It translates to CASSLAAAEAFF.

This clone was counted a few times. The chain joins TRBV5-1 to TRBJ2-1; 12 nucleotides agree with TRBD2. CDR1 and CDR2 (germline): SGHRS, YFSETQ. CDR3 size: 18 residues. V lost 0 bases to trimming and J lost 6 bases; unmatched junction nucleotides: 10. For the CDR3, the DNA is TGCGCCAGCAGCTTGGCAATTGGGGCTAGCGGGAGGGGCAATGAGCAGTTCTTC. Its protein is CASSLAIGASGRGNEQFF.

V usage is TRBV7-9 and J usage is TRBJ2-7; a weak D match, TRBD1 (6 bases). V lost 6 bases and J lost 0, with 12 bases in between. The CDR3 is 14 amino acids. The V gene's germline CDR1 is SEHNR and CDR2 FQNEAQ (reference sequence). DNA of the CDR3: TGTGCCAGCAGGCCAGGGGTTAGCTCCTACGAGCAGTACTTC. It encodes CASRPGVSSYEQYF.

Only a few counts were recorded for this clone. J is TRBJ1-4 and V is TRBV30; tentatively, D is TRBD1 (5 bases). CDR3 size: 13 residues. Germline loops: CDR1 GTSNPN, CDR2 SVGIG (reference sequence). V gave up 4 bases and J gave up 8 bases, with 14 bases separating them. The CDR3 DNA reads as TGTGCCTGGAAACCCAGGGCGTCGGAAAAACTGTTTTTT. As protein: CAWKPRASEKLFF.

This clone was seen only once. V usage is TRBV29-1 and J usage is TRBJ2-7; unclear D gene. V lost 3 bases, J lost 5 bases, and 14 bases lay in between. In germline, CDR1 is SQVTM, CDR2 ANQGSEA. The CDR3 contains 13 residues. In DNA, the CDR3 is TGCAGCGTTGAGGGCGCCCAAGGCCACGAGCAGTACTTC. Translated, it gives CSVEGAQGHEQYF.

This rearrangement joins TRBV4-2 to TRBJ2-1, with 9 bases identical to TRBD2. Germline V gene sequence: CDR1 LGHNA, CDR2 YNFKEQ. The ends lost 0 bases at V and 2 bases at J; junction bases unmatched: 5. The CDR3 length is 17 residues. CDR3 nucleotides: TGTGCCAGCAGCCAAGACCCTAGCGGGACTCCCTACAATGAGCAGTTCTTC. Amino acid sequence: CASSQDPSGTPYNEQFF.

V gene TRBV2 combines with J gene TRBJ1-2, with TRBD1 matching over 9 bases. Germline assignment: CDR1 SNHLY and CDR2 FYNNEI. The CDR3 loop spans 13 amino acids. The junction had 8 bases not matched to a gene; V was cut back by 11 bases and J by 4 bases. CDR3 coding DNA: TGTGCCGGGTTCCGGGACAGGGTCTATGGCTACACCTTC. Its translation: CAGFRDRVYGYTF.

This chain connects TRBV30 to TRBJ1-1; 8 bases agree with TRBD1. This CDR3 is built from 13 residues. The J segment lost 7 bases and the V segment lost 5 bases, leaving 9 bases of the junction unmatched. Germline V gives CDR1 GTSNPN, CDR2 SVGIG (reference sequence). CDR3 DNA: TGTGCCTGGGTCACGACAGGGGCTGGTGAAGCTTTCTTT. It is translated as CAWVTTGAGEAFF.

This chain connects TRBV15 to TRBJ2-3; 12 bases map to TRBD2. The CDR3 covers 19 residues. Germline V gives CDR1 LNHNV, CDR2 YYDKDF (reference sequence). Unmatched junction bases numbered 11, after V lost 0 bases and J lost 4 bases. The DNA of the CDR3 is TGTGCCACCAGCAGAGATCGCTCTACTAGCGGGGGGCGACCAGATACGCAGTATTTT. This encodes CATSRDRSTSGGRPDTQYF.

The V gene is TRBV6-5, the J gene TRBJ2-3, with TRBD2 matching 8 bases. The CDR3 loop spans 15 amino acids. Germline V CDR1 and CDR2: MNHEY, SVGAGI. V was pared by 7 bases and J by 4 bases, with 10 bases of the junction left unmatched. CDR3 DNA: TGTGCCAGCACTCGCGGGGGACTAGGAGCAGATACGCAGTATTTT. Residues: CASTRGGLGADTQYF.

The chain employs TRBV6-6 and TRBJ2-7; D perhaps matches TRBD1 (7 bases). V lost 2 bases to trimming and J lost 6 bases, with 17 bases between them. Germline CDR1 reads MNHNY; CDR2 reads SVGAGI (reference sequence). This CDR3 region has 15 residues. CDR3 bases: TGTGCCAGCAGTTACGGAGGGACCGAGGGGGCCGAGCAGTACTTC. Its translation is CASSYGGTEGAEQYF.

This clone was seen more than once but under ten times. The chain combines TRBV11-1 with TRBJ2-3, with 9 bases aligning to TRBD1. The CDR3 extends over 14 amino acids. V lost 7 bases, J lost 4 bases, and 6 bases stayed unmatched. Germline lookup yields CDR1 SGHAT and CDR2 FQDESV (reference sequence). As DNA, the CDR3 is TGTGCCAGCAAGGTAACAGGGGGCCCAGATACGCAGTATTTT. Translated, it gives CASKVTGGPDTQYF.

The chain couples TRBV18 to TRBJ2-5, with a possible D match to TRBD2 (7 bases). CDR1 and CDR2 from the germline V gene are KGHSH and LQKENI. With 3 bases removed from V and 2 bases from J, the gap between germline ends came to 13 bases. This CDR3 spans 15 amino acids. The DNA for the CDR3 is TGTGCCAGCTCACCCAAGGGGGGGCAACAAGAGACCCAGTACTTC. Protein sequence: CASSPKGGQQETQYF.

V gene TRBV30 combines with J gene TRBJ2-1, with 7 positions matching TRBD2. V shed 5 bases and J 3 bases; nucleotides not matched to a gene: 10. Germline lookup yields CDR1 GTSNPN and CDR2 SVGIG (reference sequence). This CDR3 region has 15 residues. CDR3 in amino acids: CAWGLTSAGYNEQFF. For the CDR3, the DNA is TGTGCCTGGGGCCTCACTAGCGCCGGCTACAATGAGCAGTTCTTC.

The V gene is TRBV7-6, the J gene TRBJ1-5; a weak D match, TRBD1 (5 bases). The CDR3 runs to 14 residues. Germline values: CDR1 SGHVS, CDR2 FNYEAQ. V was cut by 5 bases and J by 7 bases, with 15 bases left in between. The DNA of the CDR3 is TGTGCCAGCAGCCAAGGGGCGGGGCACCAGCCCCAGCATTTT. It is translated as CASSQGAGHQPQHF. The full variable domain, in which reference TRBV7-6 and TRBJ1-5 provide the parts outside the CDR3, is GAGVSQSPRYKVTKRGQDVALRCDPISGHVSLYWYRQALGQGPEFLTYFNYEAQQDKSGLPNDRFSAERPEGSISTLTIQRTEQRDSAMYRCASSQGAGHQPQHFGDGTRLSIL.

This clone was detected only a few times. The V call is TRBV2, the J call TRBJ2-7, with 13 bases that match TRBD2. J was trimmed by 9 bases and V by 6 bases; bases with no gene match: 20. Germline assignment: CDR1 SNHLY and CDR2 FYNNEI. CDR3 length equals 18 residues. CDR3 sequence reads: CASRPTSGRAGFGRRQYF. CDR3 nucleotide sequence: TGTGCCAGCAGGCCTACTAGCGGGAGGGCCGGTTTTGGACGGAGGCAGTACTTC.

The rearrangement links TRBV7-9 to TRBJ1-5; tentative D call: TRBD1 (5 bases). Trimming removed 2 bases at V and 5 bases at J, with 10 bases between. This CDR3 spans 14 amino acids. Germline-derived CDR1 and CDR2 are SEHNR and FQNEAQ (reference sequence). This CDR3 is CASSLPGAYQPQHF. Here the CDR3 DNA reads TGTGCCAGCAGCTTACCTGGGGCTTATCAGCCCCAGCATTTT.

The chain joins TRBV7-2 to TRBJ1-2; D unclear. This CDR3 is built from 16 residues. CDR1 and CDR2 (germline): SGHTA, FQGNSA. V lost 1 base to trimming and J lost 4 bases, with 16 bases between them. CDR3 DNA: TGTGCCAGCAGCTTAGGAGGAGGCAGTAAGTTCTATGGCTACACCTTC. Amino acid sequence: CASSLGGGSKFYGYTF.

The table lists this clone with a few counts. V and J are TRBV11-1 and TRBJ2-5, with D uncertain. The CDR3 loop spans 15 amino acids. Germline V gene lookup returns CDR1 SGHAT and CDR2 FQDESV (reference sequence). V dropped 3 bases and J dropped 5 bases, with 16 bases sitting between them. CDR3 amino acids: CASSLGLGLRETQYF. CDR3 DNA: TGTGCCAGCAGCTTGGGTCTGGGTTTGCGGGAGACCCAGTACTTC.

The chain links TRBV5-4 to TRBJ2-5; 8 bases map to TRBD2. The length of the CDR3 is 12 residues. J lost 2 bases, V lost 7 bases, and 1 base had no gene match. In germline, CDR1 is SGHNT, CDR2 YYREEE (reference sequence). The CDR3 DNA is TGTGCCAGCGGGACTAGTCAAGAGACCCAGTACTTC. It encodes CASGTSQETQYF.

This clone has just one count. The rearrangement uses TRBV2 and TRBJ1-2, with D possibly being TRBD1 (5 bases). Trimming pared 5 bases from V and 0 bases from J, leaving 13 bases between. Per the germline V gene, CDR1 is SNHLY and CDR2 is FYNNEI. CDR3 size: 15 residues. CDR3 protein: CASSQDISANYGYTF. In nucleotides, the CDR3 is TGTGCCAGCAGTCAGGACATCTCAGCTAACTATGGCTACACCTTC.

This chain links TRBV28 with TRBJ2-5; 9 bases fit TRBD2. Germline V gene sequence: CDR1 MDHEN, CDR2 SYDVKM. J gave up 4 bases and V 3 bases, and 12 bases lay outside the gene matches. CDR3 size: 17 residues. The CDR3 here is CASSFLGSGSLRETQYF. As DNA, the CDR3 is TGTGCCAGCAGTTTCTTAGGTAGCGGGAGTCTTAGAGAGACCCAGTACTTC. Using reference TRBV28 and TRBJ2-5 for the parts outside the CDR3, the full variable domain is DVKVTQSSRYLVKRTGEKVFLECVQDMDHENMFWYRQDPGLGLRLIYFSYDVKMKEKGDIPEGYSVSREKKERFSLILESASTNQTSMYLCASSFLGSGSLRETQYFGPGTRLLVL.

The chain joins TRBV7-6 to TRBJ1-3; 7 nucleotides agree with TRBD1. The CDR3 has 16 residues. V gave up 5 bases and J gave up 2 bases; unmatched junction bases: 9. Germline CDR1 reads SGHVS; CDR2 reads FNYEAQ. CDR3: CASSPTTGLAGNTIYF. The CDR3 DNA reads TGTGCCAGCAGCCCCACGACAGGGCTAGCTGGAAACACCATATATTTT.